Listed below are T cell receptor beta chains from one sample, sequenced in a study of CD8+ T cells in alopecia areata. Sequencing used immunoSEQ multiplex PCR; TCRdb keeps in-frame clones, though not all of them. The sample has approximately 170,000 clones, roughly three fifths seen once; the top ten hold approximately 0.63%. This sample comprised CD4+ T cells sorted from blood, obtained at week 4, from a patient treated with tofacitinib. All receptors come from a human donor with alopecia areata. Each CDR3 is given with its conserved first and last residue. Each record gives: J gene, D gene, clone size, V gene, CDR3 protein, CDR3 DNA. D genes are given only for firm matches. Where a row states a size, it is once, few, many or the class of an expanded clone; other rows omit it.

j_call: TRBJ1-2; d_call: .; clone_size: .; v_call: TRBV28; cdr3_aa: CASSLRRNYGYTF; cdr3_nt: TGTGCCAGCAGTTTACGGAGAAACTATGGCTACACCTTC
j_call: TRBJ1-2; d_call: TRBD1; clone_size: .; v_call: TRBV6-5; cdr3_aa: CASRLTGSFFDYTF; cdr3_nt: TGTGCCAGCAGATTGACAGGGTCCTTCTTCGACTACACCTTC
j_call: TRBJ1-3; d_call: .; clone_size: .; v_call: TRBV29-1; cdr3_aa: CSVEDGSRQDPGNTIYF; cdr3_nt: TGCAGCGTTGAAGATGGATCACGGCAGGATCCTGGAAACACCATATATTTT
j_call: TRBJ2-7; d_call: TRBD1; clone_size: .; v_call: TRBV27; cdr3_aa: CASSSYRGYEQYF; cdr3_nt: TGTGCCAGCAGTTCATACAGGGGCTACGAGCAGTACTTC
j_call: TRBJ2-7; d_call: .; clone_size: .; v_call: TRBV6-6; cdr3_aa: CASSYRDYYEQYF; cdr3_nt: TGTGCCAGCAGTTACAGGGATTACTACGAGCAGTACTTC
j_call: TRBJ1-2; d_call: .; clone_size: .; v_call: TRBV4-3; cdr3_aa: CASSQLGGARYGYTF; cdr3_nt: TGCGCCAGCAGCCAGCTGGGGGGGGCGCGGTATGGCTACACCTTC
j_call: TRBJ2-7; d_call: .; clone_size: .; v_call: TRBV29-1; cdr3_aa: CSVAHQGDEQYF; cdr3_nt: TGCAGCGTTGCGCATCAGGGCGACGAGCAGTACTTC
j_call: TRBJ2-1; d_call: TRBD1; clone_size: few; v_call: TRBV29-1; cdr3_aa: CSVTKTGPYNEQFF; cdr3_nt: TGCAGCGTCACAAAGACAGGGCCCTACAATGAGCAGTTCTTC
j_call: TRBJ1-2; d_call: .; clone_size: .; v_call: TRBV27; cdr3_aa: CASSLLGATYGYTF; cdr3_nt: TGTGCCAGCAGTTTGCTGGGGGCGACCTATGGCTACACCTTC
j_call: TRBJ2-2; d_call: .; clone_size: .; v_call: TRBV5-6; cdr3_aa: CASSPTRSGELFF; cdr3_nt: TGTGCCAGCAGCCCTACCAGGTCCGGGGAGCTGTTTTTT
j_call: TRBJ2-7; d_call: TRBD1; clone_size: few; v_call: TRBV18; cdr3_aa: CASRPGTGGYEQYF; cdr3_nt: TGTGCCAGCCGCCCCGGGACAGGGGGTTACGAGCAGTACTTC
j_call: TRBJ2-5; d_call: TRBD2; clone_size: .; v_call: TRBV2; cdr3_aa: CASSKAGPGETQYF; cdr3_nt: TGTGCCAGCAGTAAAGCGGGACCCGGGGAGACCCAGTACTTC
j_call: TRBJ2-3; d_call: .; clone_size: once; v_call: TRBV7-2; cdr3_aa: CASSLLGATGDTQYF; cdr3_nt: TGTGCCAGCAGCTTACTGGGAGCTACGGGGGATACGCAGTATTTT
j_call: TRBJ1-2; d_call: .; clone_size: .; v_call: TRBV29-1; cdr3_aa: CSALEGNYGYTF; cdr3_nt: TGCAGCGCCCTGGAGGGTAACTATGGCTACACCTTC
j_call: TRBJ2-2; d_call: .; clone_size: .; v_call: TRBV7-3; cdr3_aa: CASSLTTEIGAGELFF; cdr3_nt: TGTGCCAGCAGCTTAACTACAGAGATAGGAGCCGGGGAGCTGTTTTTT
j_call: TRBJ2-3; d_call: .; clone_size: .; v_call: TRBV29-1; cdr3_aa: CSLTGSTDTQYF; cdr3_nt: TGCAGCCTGACCGGCAGCACAGATACGCAGTATTTT
j_call: TRBJ2-5; d_call: .; clone_size: few; v_call: TRBV15; cdr3_aa: CATSRGKGETQYF; cdr3_nt: TGTGCCACCAGCAGAGGGAAGGGAGAGACCCAGTACTTC
j_call: TRBJ2-3; d_call: TRBD2; clone_size: .; v_call: TRBV11-1; cdr3_aa: CASSLVAGSDTQYF; cdr3_nt: TGTGCCAGCAGCTTAGTAGCGGGATCGGATACGCAGTATTTT
j_call: TRBJ1-4; d_call: .; clone_size: .; v_call: TRBV30; cdr3_aa: CAWSPTVATNEKLFF; cdr3_nt: TGTGCCTGGAGTCCTACAGTTGCAACTAATGAAAAACTGTTTTTT
j_call: TRBJ2-2; d_call: .; clone_size: .; v_call: TRBV29-1; cdr3_aa: CSVGEPYTGELFF; cdr3_nt: TGCAGCGTTGGGGAGCCATACACCGGGGAGCTGTTTTTT
j_call: TRBJ2-7; d_call: .; clone_size: few; v_call: TRBV29-1; cdr3_aa: CSVSSWGPSEQYF; cdr3_nt: TGCAGCGTTTCCAGTTGGGGCCCCTCCGAGCAGTACTTC
j_call: TRBJ2-4; d_call: TRBD1; clone_size: .; v_call: TRBV29-1; cdr3_aa: CSVSGQGKNIQYF; cdr3_nt: TGCAGCGTCTCGGGACAGGGGAAAAACATTCAGTACTTC
j_call: TRBJ2-1; d_call: TRBD2; clone_size: .; v_call: TRBV25-1; cdr3_aa: CASSGPQRTSSVEQFF; cdr3_nt: TGTGCCAGCAGTGGACCCCAACGGACTAGTTCAGTAGAGCAGTTCTTC
j_call: TRBJ2-5; d_call: TRBD2; clone_size: .; v_call: TRBV27; cdr3_aa: CASRSPGREGEETQYF; cdr3_nt: TGTGCCAGCAGATCCCCAGGGCGGGAGGGAGAAGAGACCCAGTACTTC
j_call: TRBJ2-1; d_call: .; clone_size: .; v_call: TRBV29-1; cdr3_aa: CSLAGRESSYNEQFF; cdr3_nt: TGCAGTTTGGCAGGGCGCGAGAGCTCCTACAATGAGCAGTTCTTC
j_call: TRBJ2-5; d_call: .; clone_size: .; v_call: TRBV29-1; cdr3_aa: CSVEDPSRGETQYF; cdr3_nt: TGCAGCGTTGAAGATCCCTCCAGGGGAGAGACCCAGTACTTC
j_call: TRBJ1-2; d_call: .; clone_size: .; v_call: TRBV30; cdr3_aa: CAWSPRGASIGYTF; cdr3_nt: TGTGCCTGGAGTCCACGGGGGGCCTCAATAGGCTACACCTTC
j_call: TRBJ1-1; d_call: .; clone_size: .; v_call: TRBV18; cdr3_aa: CASSPPGAARLNTEAFF; cdr3_nt: TGTGCCAGCTCACCACCGGGGGCGGCCAGATTGAACACTGAAGCTTTCTTT
j_call: TRBJ2-2; d_call: TRBD1; clone_size: .; v_call: TRBV5-1; cdr3_aa: CASSLAYRGLTGELFF; cdr3_nt: TGCGCCAGCAGCTTGGCGTACAGGGGATTAACCGGGGAGCTGTTTTTT
j_call: TRBJ2-1; d_call: TRBD1; clone_size: .; v_call: TRBV29-1; cdr3_aa: CSVGGGQGVSNEQFF; cdr3_nt: TGCAGCGTAGGAGGGGGACAGGGGGTTAGCAATGAGCAGTTCTTC
j_call: TRBJ2-7; d_call: TRBD2; clone_size: .; v_call: TRBV5-1; cdr3_aa: CASSLTAGGTYEQYF; cdr3_nt: TGCGCCAGCAGCTTGACGGCGGGAGGGACCTACGAGCAGTACTTC
j_call: TRBJ1-3; d_call: .; clone_size: .; v_call: TRBV29-1; cdr3_aa: CSVESGSSGNTIYF; cdr3_nt: TGCAGCGTTGAGTCAGGGAGCTCTGGAAACACCATATATTTT
j_call: TRBJ1-2; d_call: .; clone_size: .; v_call: TRBV5-1; cdr3_aa: CASSSTPGLNYGYTF; cdr3_nt: TGCGCCAGCAGCTCTACCCCGGGGCTAAACTATGGCTACACCTTC
j_call: TRBJ2-2; d_call: .; clone_size: .; v_call: TRBV29-1; cdr3_aa: CSVDTTGELFF; cdr3_nt: TGCAGCGTTGACACAACCGGGGAGCTGTTTTTT
j_call: TRBJ1-5; d_call: .; clone_size: few; v_call: TRBV10-3; cdr3_aa: CAISPLGQPQHF; cdr3_nt: TGTGCCATCAGTCCCCTGGGCCAGCCCCAGCATTTT
j_call: TRBJ2-3; d_call: .; clone_size: .; v_call: TRBV5-1; cdr3_aa: CASRLHSTSTDTQYF; cdr3_nt: TGCGCCAGCAGACTACACAGCACTAGCACAGATACGCAGTATTTT
j_call: TRBJ2-7; d_call: .; clone_size: .; v_call: TRBV6-1; cdr3_aa: CASSEETGFYYEQYF; cdr3_nt: TGTGCCAGCAGTGAAGAAACGGGATTCTACTACGAGCAGTACTTC
j_call: TRBJ1-2; d_call: TRBD1; clone_size: few; v_call: TRBV4-1; cdr3_aa: CASSQDFAGTGGYGYTF; cdr3_nt: TGCGCCAGCAGCCAAGACTTCGCCGGGACAGGGGGGTATGGCTACACCTTC
j_call: TRBJ2-2; d_call: .; clone_size: .; v_call: TRBV11-2; cdr3_aa: CASRISTGELFF; cdr3_nt: TGTGCCAGCAGGATCAGCACCGGGGAGCTGTTTTTT
j_call: TRBJ2-4; d_call: TRBD1; clone_size: .; v_call: TRBV30; cdr3_aa: CAWSTGRQGLAKNIQYF; cdr3_nt: TGTGCCTGGAGCACCGGTCGACAGGGATTAGCCAAAAACATTCAGTACTTC
j_call: TRBJ1-5; d_call: TRBD1; clone_size: .; v_call: TRBV11-2; cdr3_aa: CASSSDRANQPQHF; cdr3_nt: TGTGCCAGCAGCTCAGACAGGGCCAATCAGCCCCAGCATTTT
j_call: TRBJ2-5; d_call: .; clone_size: few; v_call: TRBV10-2; cdr3_aa: CASQGGIAETQYF; cdr3_nt: TGCGCCAGCCAGGGAGGAATCGCTGAGACCCAGTACTTC
j_call: TRBJ2-7; d_call: TRBD2; clone_size: .; v_call: TRBV7-2; cdr3_aa: CASRPLGRAEQYF; cdr3_nt: TGTGCCAGCAGACCCCTCGGGAGGGCGGAGCAGTACTTC
j_call: TRBJ2-3; d_call: TRBD2; clone_size: .; v_call: TRBV27; cdr3_aa: CASSFRTSGSWFWYF; cdr3_nt: TGTGCCAGCAGTTTCCGGACTAGCGGGAGTTGGTTCTGGTATTTT